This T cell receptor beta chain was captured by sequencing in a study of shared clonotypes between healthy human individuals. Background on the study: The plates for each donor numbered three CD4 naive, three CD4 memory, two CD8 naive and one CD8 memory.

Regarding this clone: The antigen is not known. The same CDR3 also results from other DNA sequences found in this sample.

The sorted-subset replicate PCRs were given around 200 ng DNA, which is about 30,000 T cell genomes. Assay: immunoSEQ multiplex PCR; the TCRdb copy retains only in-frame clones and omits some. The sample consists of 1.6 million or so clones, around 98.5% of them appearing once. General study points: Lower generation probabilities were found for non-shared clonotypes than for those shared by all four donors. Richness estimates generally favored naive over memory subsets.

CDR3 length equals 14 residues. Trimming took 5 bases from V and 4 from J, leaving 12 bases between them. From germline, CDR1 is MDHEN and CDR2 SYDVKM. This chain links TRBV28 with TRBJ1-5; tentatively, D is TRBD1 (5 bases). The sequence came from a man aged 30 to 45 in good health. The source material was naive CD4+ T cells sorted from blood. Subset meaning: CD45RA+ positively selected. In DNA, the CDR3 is TGTGCCAGCAGTCTAGGACAAGGTAATCAGCCCCAGCATTTT. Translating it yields CASSLGQGNQPQHF.